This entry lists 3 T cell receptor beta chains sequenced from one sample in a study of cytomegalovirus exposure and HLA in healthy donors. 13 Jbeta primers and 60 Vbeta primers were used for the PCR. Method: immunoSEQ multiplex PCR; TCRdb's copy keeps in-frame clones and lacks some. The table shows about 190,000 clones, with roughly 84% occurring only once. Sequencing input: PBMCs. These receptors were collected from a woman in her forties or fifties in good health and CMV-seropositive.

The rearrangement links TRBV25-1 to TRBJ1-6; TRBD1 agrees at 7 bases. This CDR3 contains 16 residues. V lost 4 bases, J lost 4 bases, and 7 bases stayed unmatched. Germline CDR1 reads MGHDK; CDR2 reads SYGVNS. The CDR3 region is CASSAETGPYNSPLHF. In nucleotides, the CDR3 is TGTGCCAGCAGTGCTGAGACAGGGCCTTATAATTCACCCCTCCACTTT.

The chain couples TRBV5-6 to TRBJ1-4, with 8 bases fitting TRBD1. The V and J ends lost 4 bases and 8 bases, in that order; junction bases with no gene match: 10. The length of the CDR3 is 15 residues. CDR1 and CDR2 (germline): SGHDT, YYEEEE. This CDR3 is CASSLDRVNSEKLFF. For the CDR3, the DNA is TGTGCCAGCAGCCTGGACAGGGTTAACTCGGAAAAACTGTTTTTT.

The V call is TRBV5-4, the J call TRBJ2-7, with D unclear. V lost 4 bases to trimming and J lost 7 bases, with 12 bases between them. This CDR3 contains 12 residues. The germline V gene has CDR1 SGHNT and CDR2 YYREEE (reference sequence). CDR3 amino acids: CASSLGPREQYF. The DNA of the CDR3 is TGTGCCAGCAGCCTGGGCCCACGGGAGCAGTACTTC. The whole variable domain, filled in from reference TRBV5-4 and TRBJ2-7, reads ETGVTQSPTHLIKTRGQQVTLRCSSQSGHNTVSWYQQALGQGPQFIFQYYREEENGRGNFPPRFSGLQFPNYSSELNVNALELDDSALYLCASSLGPREQYFGPGTRLTVT.